This is a list of T cell receptor beta chains from one sample in a study of T cell repertoires in cytomegalovirus infection. These TCRs are of unknown antigen specificity. Each CDR3 protein is one row after TCRdb ran MiXCR on the reads. The sample lists about a million distinct CDR3 sequences, around a third occurring once. Here the sequenced sample was cultured CD8+ T cells from PBMCs, taken from culture after CMV antigen stimulation. Source of these receptors: a human donor in good health (CMV status not recorded). Some clones in this sample may be carry-over from other donors' samples. Each CDR3 is given with its conserved first and last residue. D genes are given only for firm matches. Clone size is not always given. Where it is, it says once, few, many or a class for expanded clones.

>TRBJ1-2|.|TRBV20-1|TRBD1
CSARTTGGNYGYTF
TGCAGTGCTAGGACGACAGGGGGAAACTATGGCTACACCTTC
>TRBJ2-7|once|TRBV2|.
CASILGPQYSYEQYF
.
>TRBJ2-1|few|TRBV7-6|TRBD2
CASSLEGLAGRRNEQFF
TGTGCCAGCAGCTTAGAGGGCCTAGCGGGGCGCAGGAATGAGCAGTTCTTC
>TRBJ2-1|many|TRBV3-1|.
CASSQYGLYNEQFF
TGTGCCAGCAGCCAATACGGCCTGTACAATGAGCAGTTCTTC
>TRBJ1-4|few|TRBV12-3/TRBV12-4|TRBD1
CASSTWTGDEKLFF
TGTGCCAGCAGTACTTGGACAGGAGACGAAAAACTGTTTTTT
>TRBJ1-1|many|TRBV4-1|TRBD1
CASINPTGTGGTEAFF
TGCGCCAGCATCAACCCGACAGGGACAGGGGGCACTGAAGCTTTCTTT
>TRBJ2-7|.|TRBV4-2|TRBD2
CASSHGGGGYEQYF
TGTGCCAGCAGCCACGGTGGGGGGGGGTACGAGCAGTACTTC
>TRBJ2-1|.|TRBV6-1|.
CASMADWEQFF
TGTGCCAGCATGGCAGACTGGGAGCAGTTCTTC
>TRBJ2-1|many|TRBV7-9|TRBD1
CASSGTRGSSYNEQFF
TGTGCCAGCAGCGGCACCAGGGGGAGCTCCTACAATGAGCAGTTCTTC
>TRBJ2-1|.|TRBV7-9|.
CASSLESPVYNEQFF
TGTGCCAGCAGCTTAGAATCGCCCGTCTACAATGAGCAGTTCTTC
>TRBJ2-1|.|TRBV6-1|.
CASSEQWGNEQFF
TGTGCCAGCAGTGAACAGTGGGGGAATGAGCAGTTCTTC
>TRBJ2-3|.|TRBV7-3|.
CASSFGGRFTDTQYF
TGTGCCAGCAGCTTTGGGGGGCGATTCACAGATACGCAGTATTTT
>TRBJ2-1|many|TRBV7-9|.
CASSLGPEQFF
TGTGCCAGCAGCTTGGGACCAGAGCAGTTCTTC
>TRBJ1-1|many|TRBV6-2/TRBV6-3|TRBD1
CASSTTGTVMNTEAFF
TGTGCCAGCAGTACCACCGGGACAGTCATGAACACTGAAGCTTTCTTT
>TRBJ1-5|.|TRBV7-6|.
CASSPLDSNNQPQHF
TGTGCCAGCAGCCCCTTGGACAGTAACAATCAGCCCCAGCATTTT
>TRBJ2-5|.|TRBV27|TRBD1
CASSTSVDRDGRKTQYF
TGTGCCAGCAGTACAAGTGTCGACAGGGATGGCCGTAAGACCCAGTACTTC
>TRBJ1-3|.|TRBV7-9|.
CASSLLLYGETGNTIYF
TGTGCCAGCAGCTTATTGTTGTACGGGGAAACTGGAAACACCATATATTTT
>TRBJ2-1|.|TRBV11-1|.
CASSGSSGGYNEQFF
TGTGCCAGCAGCGGGTCCAGTGGGGGGTACAATGAGCAGTTCTTC
>TRBJ2-1|many|TRBV6-5|.
CASRALAYNEQFF
TGTGCCAGCAGAGCCCTAGCGTACAATGAGCAGTTCTTC
>TRBJ2-3|many|TRBV7-8|TRBD2
CASSPSGGGSTQYF
TGTGCCAGCAGCCCAAGCGGGGGAGGCTCTACGCAGTATTTT
>TRBJ1-5|.|TRBV6-2/TRBV6-3|.
CASSPVPGVYSNQPQHF
TGTGCCAGCAGTCCCGTCCCCGGGGTTTATAGCAATCAGCCCCAGCATTTT
>TRBJ1-2|.|TRBV3-1|TRBD1
CASSRTGATASVNYGYTF
TGTGCCAGCAGCCGTACAGGGGCGACAGCTTCCGTTAACTATGGCTACACCTTC
>TRBJ1-1|many|TRBV7-9|TRBD1
CASSSTDRDTEAFF
TGTGCCAGCAGCTCCACGGACAGGGACACTGAAGCTTTCTTT
>TRBJ1-1|few|TRBV4-1|.
CASSPPSYTEAFF
TGCGCCAGCAGCCCCCCCAGCTACACTGAAGCTTTCTTT
>TRBJ1-4|.|TRBV15|.
CATSRGDRDHEKLFF
TGTGCCACCAGCAGAGGGGACCGGGATCATGAAAAACTGTTTTTT
>TRBJ2-1|few|TRBV28|TRBD1
CASSSLDDRAEGDEQFF
TGTGCCAGCAGTTCACTCGACGACAGGGCAGAGGGCGATGAGCAGTTCTTC